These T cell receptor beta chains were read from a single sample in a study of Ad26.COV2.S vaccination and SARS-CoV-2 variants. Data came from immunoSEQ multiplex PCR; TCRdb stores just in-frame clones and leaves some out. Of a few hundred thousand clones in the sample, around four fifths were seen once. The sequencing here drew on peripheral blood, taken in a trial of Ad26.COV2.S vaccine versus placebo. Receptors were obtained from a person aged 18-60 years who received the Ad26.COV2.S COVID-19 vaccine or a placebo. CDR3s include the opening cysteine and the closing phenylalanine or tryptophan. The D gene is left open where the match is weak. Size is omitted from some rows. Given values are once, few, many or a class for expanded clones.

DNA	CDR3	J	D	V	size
TGCAGTGCCGTCGAGAACTATGGCTACACCTTC	CSAVENYGYTF	TRBJ1-2	.	TRBV20-1	.
TGCAGTGCTAGACGGGGAAACACCATATATTTT	CSARRGNTIYF	TRBJ1-3	.	TRBV20-1	.
TGTGCCAGCAGTTTGACCGACAGGATTGGTTCACCCCTCCACTTT	CASSLTDRIGSPLHF	TRBJ1-6	.	TRBV6-6	.
TGTGCCAGTAAGAGTCAGAGACGGTTCGGCACAGATACGCAGTATTTT	CASKSQRRFGTDTQYF	TRBJ2-3	.	TRBV19	.
TGTGCCAGCAGCGTCGGGACAGGGGTGACCCATCAGCCCCAGCATTTT	CASSVGTGVTHQPQHF	TRBJ1-5	TRBD1	TRBV7-9	.
TGCGCCAGCAGCTTGACGGGAGCTACAGATACGCAGTATTTT	CASSLTGATDTQYF	TRBJ2-3	.	TRBV5-1	.
TGTGCCAGCAGCTTAAGAGCGGGGGTGGAGACCCAGTACTTC	CASSLRAGVETQYF	TRBJ2-5	TRBD2	TRBV7-2	few
TGTGCCAGCAGTAAGGGACTGCTCTCCTCCTACGAGCAGTACTTC	CASSKGLLSSYEQYF	TRBJ2-7	.	TRBV6-5	.
TGTGCCAGCAGCTTACAGGGGAACACTGAAGCTTTCTTT	CASSLQGNTEAFF	TRBJ1-1	.	TRBV7-3	.
TGTGCCAGTAGTATTCGACACCCCATCGCTCAGCCCCAGCATTTT	CASSIRHPIAQPQHF	TRBJ1-5	.	TRBV19	.
TGTGCAAGTCGCTTAATCCAGGACCATTCCTACAATGAGCAGTTCTTC	CASRLIQDHSYNEQFF	TRBJ2-1	.	TRBV12-2	.
TGTGCCAGCAGCTCCGGGGGGGTTCTAGAGACCCAGTACTTC	CASSSGGVLETQYF	TRBJ2-5	TRBD2	TRBV5-4	.
TGTGCCTGGAGCCCAGGGAGCGGGTATCAGGAGACCCAGTACTTC	CAWSPGSGYQETQYF	TRBJ2-5	.	TRBV30	few
TGTGCCACCAGTGGTACCACAGGGGCTTGGCTCTATGGCTACACCTTC	CATSGTTGAWLYGYTF	TRBJ1-2	TRBD1	TRBV24-1	.
TGTGCCAGCTCACCTGGCAGGATTTCGAACACCGGGGAGCTGTTTTTT	CASSPGRISNTGELFF	TRBJ2-2	.	TRBV18	once
TGTGCAATCGGAGGACATCCCAATCAGCCCCAGCATTTT	CAIGGHPNQPQHF	TRBJ1-5	.	TRBV24-1	.
TGTGCCACCAGCAGAGCAGGGGGAGCCACGCCAGATACGCAGTATTTT	CATSRAGGATPDTQYF	TRBJ2-3	TRBD1	TRBV15	.
TGTGCCAGCAGCTTACGAGCGGGCTCCTACAATGAGCAGTTCTTC	CASSLRAGSYNEQFF	TRBJ2-1	.	TRBV11-2	.
TGTGCCTGGAGTGTCGGGGATGACCGCAATGAGCAGTTCTTC	CAWSVGDDRNEQFF	TRBJ2-1	.	TRBV30	few
TGTGCCAGCAGTGAACCCCGCACCGGGGAGCTGTTTTTT	CASSEPRTGELFF	TRBJ2-2	.	TRBV2	.
TGCGCCAGCAGCCAACTGCGGACATCCGGAAACACCATATATTTT	CASSQLRTSGNTIYF	TRBJ1-3	.	TRBV4-3	few
TGTGCCAGCAGTGGACACCTATACGGGCTGAACACTGAAGCTTTCTTT	CASSGHLYGLNTEAFF	TRBJ1-1	.	TRBV6-1	.
TGTGCCAGTAGGGTGGCTCCAGGAAACACCATATATTTT	CASRVAPGNTIYF	TRBJ1-3	.	TRBV19	once
TGTGCCAGCAGCTTTGGACAGGGAGGTTTCACTGAAGCTTTCTTT	CASSFGQGGFTEAFF	TRBJ1-1	TRBD1	TRBV6-6	.
TGTGCCACCGGGCAGGGGTACTATGGCTACACCTTC	CATGQGYYGYTF	TRBJ1-2	.	TRBV6-5	.
TGTGCCAGCGGGAAGGACAGCCTCGACGTACTGTTTTTT	CASGKDSLDVLFF	TRBJ1-4	.	TRBV18	.